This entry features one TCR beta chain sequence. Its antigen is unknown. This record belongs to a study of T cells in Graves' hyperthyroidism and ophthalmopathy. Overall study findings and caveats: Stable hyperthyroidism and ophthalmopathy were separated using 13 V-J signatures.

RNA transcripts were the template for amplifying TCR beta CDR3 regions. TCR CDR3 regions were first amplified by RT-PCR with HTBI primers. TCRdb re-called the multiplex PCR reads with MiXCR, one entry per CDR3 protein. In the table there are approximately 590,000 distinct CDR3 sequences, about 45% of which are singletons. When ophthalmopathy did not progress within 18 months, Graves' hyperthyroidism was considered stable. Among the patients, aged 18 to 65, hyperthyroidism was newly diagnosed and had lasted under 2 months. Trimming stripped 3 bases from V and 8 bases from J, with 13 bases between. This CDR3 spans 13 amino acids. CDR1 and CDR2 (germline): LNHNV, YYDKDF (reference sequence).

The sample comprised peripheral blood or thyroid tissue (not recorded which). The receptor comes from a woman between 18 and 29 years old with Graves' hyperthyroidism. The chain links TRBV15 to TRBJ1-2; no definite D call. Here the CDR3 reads CATSSNARAGYTF. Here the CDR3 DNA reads TGTGCCACCAGCAGCAACGCAAGGGCCGGCTACACCTTC.